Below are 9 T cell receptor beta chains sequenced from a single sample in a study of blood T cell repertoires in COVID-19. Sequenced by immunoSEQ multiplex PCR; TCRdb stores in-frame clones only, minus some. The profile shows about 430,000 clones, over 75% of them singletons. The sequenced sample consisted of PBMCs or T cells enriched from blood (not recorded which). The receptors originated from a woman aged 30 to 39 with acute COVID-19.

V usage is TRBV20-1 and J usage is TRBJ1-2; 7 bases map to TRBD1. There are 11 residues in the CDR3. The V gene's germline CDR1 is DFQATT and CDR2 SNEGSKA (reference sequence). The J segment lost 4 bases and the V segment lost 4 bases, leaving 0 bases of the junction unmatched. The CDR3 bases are TGCAGTGCTAACAGGGGCTATGGCTACACCTTC. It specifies CSANRGYGYTF.

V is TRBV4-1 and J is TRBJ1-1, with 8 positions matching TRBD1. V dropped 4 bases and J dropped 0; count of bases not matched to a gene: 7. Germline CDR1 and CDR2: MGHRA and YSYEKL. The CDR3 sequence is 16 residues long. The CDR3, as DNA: TGCGCCAGCAGCCCCTTCGGGACAGGCCTGAACACTGAAGCTTTCTTT. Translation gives CASSPFGTGLNTEAFF.

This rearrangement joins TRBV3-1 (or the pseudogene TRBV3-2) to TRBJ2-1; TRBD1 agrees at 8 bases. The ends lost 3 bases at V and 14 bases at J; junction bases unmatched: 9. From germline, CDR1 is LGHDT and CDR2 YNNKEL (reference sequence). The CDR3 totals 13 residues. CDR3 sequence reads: CASSQSVGDRKFF. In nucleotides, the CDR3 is TGTGCCAGCAGCCAGTCCGTCGGGGACAGGAAGTTCTTC.

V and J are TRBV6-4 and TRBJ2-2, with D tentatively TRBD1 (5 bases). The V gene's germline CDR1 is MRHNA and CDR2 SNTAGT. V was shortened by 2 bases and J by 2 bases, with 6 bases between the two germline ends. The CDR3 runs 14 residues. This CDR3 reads CASSDGQNTGELFF. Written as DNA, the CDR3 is TGTGCCAGCAGTGACGGACAAAACACCGGGGAGCTGTTTTTT.

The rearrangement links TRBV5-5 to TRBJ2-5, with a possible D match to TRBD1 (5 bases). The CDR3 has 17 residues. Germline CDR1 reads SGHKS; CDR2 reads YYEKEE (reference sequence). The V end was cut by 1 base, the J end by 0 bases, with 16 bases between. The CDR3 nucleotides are TGTGCCAGCAGCTTGTTCCTGGACACAAAGTACCAAGAGACCCAGTACTTC. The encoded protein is CASSLFLDTKYQETQYF.

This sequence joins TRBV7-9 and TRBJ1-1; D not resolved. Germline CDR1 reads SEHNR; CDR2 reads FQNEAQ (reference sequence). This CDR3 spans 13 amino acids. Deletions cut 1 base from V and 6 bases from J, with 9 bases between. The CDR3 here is CASSLGAVAEAFF. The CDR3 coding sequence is TGTGCCAGCAGCTTAGGGGCAGTAGCTGAAGCTTTCTTT. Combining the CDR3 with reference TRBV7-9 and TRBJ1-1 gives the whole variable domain DTGVSQNPRHKITKRGQNVTFRCDPISEHNRLYWYRQTLGQGPEFLTYFQNEAQLEKSRLLSDRFSAERPKGSFSTLEIQRTEQGDSAMYLCASSLGAVAEAFFGQGTRLTVV.

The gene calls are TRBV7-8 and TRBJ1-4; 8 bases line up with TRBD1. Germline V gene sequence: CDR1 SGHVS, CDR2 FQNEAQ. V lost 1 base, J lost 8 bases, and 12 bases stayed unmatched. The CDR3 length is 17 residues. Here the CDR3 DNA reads TGTGCCAGCAGCTTAGTGTCGCGGGACAGGCATTACGAAAAACTGTTTTTT. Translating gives CASSLVSRDRHYEKLFF.

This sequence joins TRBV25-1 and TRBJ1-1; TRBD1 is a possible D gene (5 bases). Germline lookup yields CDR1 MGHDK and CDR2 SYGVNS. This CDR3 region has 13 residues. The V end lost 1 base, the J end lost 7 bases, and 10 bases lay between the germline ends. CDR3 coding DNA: TGTGCCAGCAGTGAATCGGGGGTCCTTGAAGCTTTCTTT. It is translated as CASSESGVLEAFF.

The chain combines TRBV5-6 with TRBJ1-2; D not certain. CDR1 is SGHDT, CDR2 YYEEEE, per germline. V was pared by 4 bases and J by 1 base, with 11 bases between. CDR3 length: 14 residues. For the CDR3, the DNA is TGTGCCAGCAGCCCAGGAATGGGTAACTATGGCTACACCTTC. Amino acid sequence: CASSPGMGNYGYTF.